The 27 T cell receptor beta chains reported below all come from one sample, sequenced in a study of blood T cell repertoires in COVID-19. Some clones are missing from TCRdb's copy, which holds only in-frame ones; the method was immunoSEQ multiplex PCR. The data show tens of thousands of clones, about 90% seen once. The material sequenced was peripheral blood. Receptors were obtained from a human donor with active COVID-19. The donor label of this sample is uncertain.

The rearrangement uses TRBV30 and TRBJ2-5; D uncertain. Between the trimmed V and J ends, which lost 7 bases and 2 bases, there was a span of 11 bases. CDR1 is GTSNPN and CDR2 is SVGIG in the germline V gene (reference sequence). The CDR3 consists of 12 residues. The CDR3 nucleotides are TGTGCCTTCAACTCGGGTCAAGAGACCCAGTACTTC. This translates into CAFNSGQETQYF.

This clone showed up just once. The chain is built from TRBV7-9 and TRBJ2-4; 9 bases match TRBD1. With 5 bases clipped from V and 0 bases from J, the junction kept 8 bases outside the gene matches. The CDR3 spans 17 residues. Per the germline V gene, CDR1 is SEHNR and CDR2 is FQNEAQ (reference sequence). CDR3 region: CASSQGDRVIAKNIQYF. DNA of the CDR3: TGTGCCAGCAGCCAAGGGGACAGGGTCATAGCCAAAAACATTCAGTACTTC.

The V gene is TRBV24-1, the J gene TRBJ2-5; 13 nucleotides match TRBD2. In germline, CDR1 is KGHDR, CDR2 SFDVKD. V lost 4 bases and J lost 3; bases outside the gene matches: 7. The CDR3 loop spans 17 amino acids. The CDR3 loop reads CATSDPGTSGAKETQYF. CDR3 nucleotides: TGTGCCACCAGTGACCCAGGGACTAGCGGGGCCAAAGAGACCCAGTACTTC.

The CDR3 loop reads CASSPGLARGETQYF. DNA of the CDR3: TGTGCCAGCAGCCCTGGACTAGCGCGGGGAGAGACCCAGTACTTC. The gene calls are TRBV5-5 and TRBJ2-5, with 9 nucleotides matching TRBD2. CDR3 length: 15 residues. V trimming: 4 bases; J trimming: 4 bases; junction bases outside the gene matches: 8. Germline CDR1 is SGHKS and CDR2 is YYEKEE (reference sequence). The full variable domain, rest sourced from reference TRBV5-5 and TRBJ2-5, is DAGVTQSPTHLIKTRGQQVTLRCSPISGHKSVSWYQQVLGQGPQFIFQYYEKEERGRGNFPDRFSARQFPNYSSELNVNALLLGDSALYLCASSPGLARGETQYFGPGTRLLVL.

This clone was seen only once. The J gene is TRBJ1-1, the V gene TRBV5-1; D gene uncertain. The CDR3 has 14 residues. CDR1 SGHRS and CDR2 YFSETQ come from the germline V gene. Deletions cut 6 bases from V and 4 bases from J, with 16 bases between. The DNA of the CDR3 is TGCGCCAGCACCCACCGGGAAGGGAGCACTGAAGCTTTCTTT. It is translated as CASTHREGSTEAFF. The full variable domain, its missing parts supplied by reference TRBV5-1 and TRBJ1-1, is KAGVTQTPRYLIKTRGQQVTLSCSPISGHRSVSWYQQTPGQGLQFLFEYFSETQRNKGNFPGRFSGRQFSNSRSEMNVSTLELGDSALYLCASTHREGSTEAFFGQGTRLTVV.

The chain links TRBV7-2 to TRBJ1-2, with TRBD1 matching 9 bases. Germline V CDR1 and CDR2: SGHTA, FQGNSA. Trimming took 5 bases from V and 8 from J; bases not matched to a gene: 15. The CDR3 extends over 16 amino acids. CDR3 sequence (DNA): TGTGCCAGCAGCCCCCTGGGGGGACAGGGCGGAGGCGGCTACACCTTC. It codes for CASSPLGGQGGGGYTF.

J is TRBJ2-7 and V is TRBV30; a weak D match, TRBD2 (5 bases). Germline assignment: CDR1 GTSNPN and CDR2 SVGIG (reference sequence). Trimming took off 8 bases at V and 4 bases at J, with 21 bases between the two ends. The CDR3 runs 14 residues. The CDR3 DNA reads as TGTGCCGCGACTCCTGGGAGCCCGGTTTACGAGCAGTACTTC. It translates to CAATPGSPVYEQYF.

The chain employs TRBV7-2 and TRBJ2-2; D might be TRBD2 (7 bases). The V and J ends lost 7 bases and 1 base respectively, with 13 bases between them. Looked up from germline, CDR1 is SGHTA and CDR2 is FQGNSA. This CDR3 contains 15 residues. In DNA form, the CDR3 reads TGTGCCAGCAAAGGGGGGGGCCGGAACACCGGGGAGCTGTTTTTT. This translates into CASKGGGRNTGELFF.

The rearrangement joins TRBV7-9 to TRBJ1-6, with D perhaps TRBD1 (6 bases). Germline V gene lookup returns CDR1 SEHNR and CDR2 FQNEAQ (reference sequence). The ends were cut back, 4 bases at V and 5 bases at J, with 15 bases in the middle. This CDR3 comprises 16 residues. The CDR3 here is CASSSLHRDNNSPLHF. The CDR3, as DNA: TGTGCCAGCAGCTCCCTACACAGGGACAATAATTCACCCCTCCACTTT.

The chain's CDR3 is CASSLEGAPRETQYF. The CDR3 DNA sequence: TGTGCCAGCAGCTTGGAGGGGGCACCTAGGGAGACCCAGTACTTC. V usage is TRBV5-4 and J usage is TRBJ2-5; 7 nucleotides line up with TRBD1. There are 15 residues in the CDR3. Germline CDR1 reads SGHNT; CDR2 reads YYREEE (reference sequence). The J segment lost 5 bases and the V segment lost 0 bases, leaving 7 bases of the junction unmatched.

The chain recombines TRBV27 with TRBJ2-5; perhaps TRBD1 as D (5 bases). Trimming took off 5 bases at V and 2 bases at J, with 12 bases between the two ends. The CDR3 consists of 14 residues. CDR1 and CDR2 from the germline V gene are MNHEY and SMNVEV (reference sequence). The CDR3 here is CASSPKTAQETQYF. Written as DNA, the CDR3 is TGTGCCAGCAGTCCAAAGACAGCTCAAGAGACCCAGTACTTC.

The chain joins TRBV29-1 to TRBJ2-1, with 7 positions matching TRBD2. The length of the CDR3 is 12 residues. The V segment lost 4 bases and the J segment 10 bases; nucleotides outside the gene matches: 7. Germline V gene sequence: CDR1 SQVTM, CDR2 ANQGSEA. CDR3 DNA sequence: TGCAGCGTTGGAACGCCGGGACTAGAGCAGTTCTTC. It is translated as CSVGTPGLEQFF.

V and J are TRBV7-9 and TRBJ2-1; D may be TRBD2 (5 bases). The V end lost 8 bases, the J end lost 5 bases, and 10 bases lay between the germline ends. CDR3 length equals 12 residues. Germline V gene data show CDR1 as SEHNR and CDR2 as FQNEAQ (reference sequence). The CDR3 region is CASGSGDNEQFF. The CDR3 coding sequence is TGTGCCAGCGGGAGTGGGGACAATGAGCAGTTCTTC.

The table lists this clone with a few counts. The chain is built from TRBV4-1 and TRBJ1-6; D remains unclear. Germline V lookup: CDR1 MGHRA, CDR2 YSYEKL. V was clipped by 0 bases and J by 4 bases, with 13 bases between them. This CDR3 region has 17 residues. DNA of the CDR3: TGCGCCAGCAGCCAAGACCGGAGGTCCTCATATAATTCACCCCTCCACTTT. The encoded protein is CASSQDRRSSYNSPLHF.

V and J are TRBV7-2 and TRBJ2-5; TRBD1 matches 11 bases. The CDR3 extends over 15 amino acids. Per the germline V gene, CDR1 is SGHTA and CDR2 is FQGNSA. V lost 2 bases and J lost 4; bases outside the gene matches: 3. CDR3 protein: CASSLSGTGGETQYF. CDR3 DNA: TGTGCCAGCAGCTTATCCGGGACAGGGGGAGAGACCCAGTACTTC.

CDR3 sequence (DNA): TGTGCCAGCAGTCCGCGGGACAGGGTGCGCTATGGCTACACCTTC. Translated: CASSPRDRVRYGYTF. The chain employs TRBV27 and TRBJ1-2; 9 nucleotides align to TRBD1. The germline gives CDR1 MNHEY, CDR2 SMNVEV (reference sequence). This CDR3 contains 15 residues. V was clipped by 5 bases and J by 4 bases; unmatched bases: 8.

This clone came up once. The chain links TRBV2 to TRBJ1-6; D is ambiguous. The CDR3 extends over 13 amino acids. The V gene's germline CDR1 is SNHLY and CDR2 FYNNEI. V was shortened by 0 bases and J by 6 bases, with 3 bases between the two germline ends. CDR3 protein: CASSEARNSPLHF. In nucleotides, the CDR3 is TGTGCCAGCAGTGAAGCCCGTAATTCACCCCTCCACTTT.

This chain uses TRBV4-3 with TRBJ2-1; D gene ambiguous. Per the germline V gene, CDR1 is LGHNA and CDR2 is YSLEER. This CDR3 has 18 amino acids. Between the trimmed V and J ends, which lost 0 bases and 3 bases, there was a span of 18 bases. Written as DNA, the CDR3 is TGCGCCAGCAGCCAAGAGGCCAGAGTGGGCCATGACTACAATGAGCAGTTCTTC. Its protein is CASSQEARVGHDYNEQFF.

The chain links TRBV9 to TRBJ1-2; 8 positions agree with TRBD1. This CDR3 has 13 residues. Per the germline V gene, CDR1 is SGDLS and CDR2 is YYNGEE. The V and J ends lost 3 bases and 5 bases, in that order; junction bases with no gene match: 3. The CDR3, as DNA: TGTGCCAGCAGCGGACGGACAGGGTATGGCTACACCTTC. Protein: CASSGRTGYGYTF.

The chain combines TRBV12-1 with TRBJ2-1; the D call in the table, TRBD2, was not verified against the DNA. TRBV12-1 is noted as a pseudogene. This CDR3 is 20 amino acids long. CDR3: CASSSQTSGRTNGSYNEQFF. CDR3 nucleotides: TGTGCCAGCAGCTCCCAGACTAGCGGGAGAACGAATGGCTCCTACAATGAGCAGTTCTTC.

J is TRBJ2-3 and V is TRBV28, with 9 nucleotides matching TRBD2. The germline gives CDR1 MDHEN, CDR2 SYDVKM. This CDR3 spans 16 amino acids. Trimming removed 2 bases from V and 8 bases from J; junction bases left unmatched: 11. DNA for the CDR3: TGTGCCAGCAGTTTACCCCAAGGCGGGGGGGCAGGTACGCAGTATTTT. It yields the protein CASSLPQGGGAGTQYF.

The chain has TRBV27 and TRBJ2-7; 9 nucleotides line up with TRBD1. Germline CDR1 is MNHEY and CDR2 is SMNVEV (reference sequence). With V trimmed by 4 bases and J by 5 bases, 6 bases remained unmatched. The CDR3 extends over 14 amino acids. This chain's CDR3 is CASSSDRGVHEQYF. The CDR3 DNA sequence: TGTGCCAGCAGTTCGGACAGGGGTGTACACGAGCAGTACTTC.

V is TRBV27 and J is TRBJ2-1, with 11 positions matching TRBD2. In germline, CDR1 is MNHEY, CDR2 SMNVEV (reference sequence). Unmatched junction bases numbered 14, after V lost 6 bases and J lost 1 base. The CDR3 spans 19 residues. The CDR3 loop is CASRRDSGTSGPSYNEQFF. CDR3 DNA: TGTGCCAGCAGACGGGACAGTGGGACTAGCGGACCATCCTACAATGAGCAGTTCTTC.

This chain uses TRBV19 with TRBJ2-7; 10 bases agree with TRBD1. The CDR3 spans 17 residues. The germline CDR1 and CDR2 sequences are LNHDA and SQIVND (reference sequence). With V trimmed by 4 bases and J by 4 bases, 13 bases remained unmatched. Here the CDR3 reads CASSTNRRTGGMYEQYF. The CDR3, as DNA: TGTGCCAGTAGTACGAACCGACGGACAGGGGGAATGTACGAGCAGTACTTC.

The CDR3 is CASSWVGGGGYTF. CDR3 bases: TGTGCCAGCAGTTGGGTAGGGGGCGGAGGCTACACCTTC. The rearrangement links TRBV27 to TRBJ1-2; 7 bases agree with TRBD1. The germline CDR1 and CDR2 sequences are MNHEY and SMNVEV (reference sequence). V was pared by 4 bases and J by 8 bases, with 7 bases of the junction left unmatched. The CDR3 runs 13 residues.

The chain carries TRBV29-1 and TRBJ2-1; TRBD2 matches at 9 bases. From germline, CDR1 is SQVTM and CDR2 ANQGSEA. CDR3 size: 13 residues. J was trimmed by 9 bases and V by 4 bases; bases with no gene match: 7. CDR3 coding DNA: TGCAGCGTTGTTCTAGCGGGATGGGGTGAGCAGTTCTTC. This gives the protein CSVVLAGWGEQFF.

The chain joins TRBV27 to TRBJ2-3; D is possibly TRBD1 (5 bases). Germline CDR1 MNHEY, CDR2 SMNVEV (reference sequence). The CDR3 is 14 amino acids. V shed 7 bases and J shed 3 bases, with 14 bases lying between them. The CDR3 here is CASISGKGTDTQYF. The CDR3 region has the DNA TGTGCCAGCATTTCAGGGAAAGGTACAGATACGCAGTATTTT.